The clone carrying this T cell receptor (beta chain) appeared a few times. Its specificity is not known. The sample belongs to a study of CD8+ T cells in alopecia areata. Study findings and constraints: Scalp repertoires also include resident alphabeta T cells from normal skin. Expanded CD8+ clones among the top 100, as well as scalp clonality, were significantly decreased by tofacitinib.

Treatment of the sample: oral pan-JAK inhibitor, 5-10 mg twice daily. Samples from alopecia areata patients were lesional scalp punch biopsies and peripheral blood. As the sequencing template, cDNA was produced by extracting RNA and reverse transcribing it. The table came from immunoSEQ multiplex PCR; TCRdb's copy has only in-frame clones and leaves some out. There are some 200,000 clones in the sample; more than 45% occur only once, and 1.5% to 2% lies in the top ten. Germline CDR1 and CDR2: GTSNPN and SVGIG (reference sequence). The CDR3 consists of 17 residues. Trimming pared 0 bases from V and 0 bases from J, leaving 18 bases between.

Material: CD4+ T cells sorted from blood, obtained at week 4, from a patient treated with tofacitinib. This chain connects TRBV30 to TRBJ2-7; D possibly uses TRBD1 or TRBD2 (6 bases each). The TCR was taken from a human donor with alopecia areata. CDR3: CAWSVQGGHFSSYEQYF. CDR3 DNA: TGTGCCTGGAGTGTACAAGGGGGGCACTTTAGCTCCTACGAGCAGTACTTC.